Detailed here is one T cell receptor (beta chain). Its antigen remains unknown. Germline lookup yields CDR1 SGHRS and CDR2 YFSETQ. J gave up 6 bases and V 2 bases, and 7 bases lay outside the gene matches. This CDR3 comprises 14 residues. The data originate from a study of T cells in localized non-small cell lung cancer. Study-wide results and caveats: The study detected a median approximately 55 of the top 100 tumor clones in adjacent lung. Tumor trailed uninvolved adjacent lung in T cell clonality, which peaked there.

Sequencing used immunoSEQ multiplex PCR; TCRdb keeps in-frame clones, though not all of them. The table lists some 130,000 clones, around 92% of them singletons. The clonotype was recovered from a female donor at least 60 years old with stage I lung adenocarcinoma. The gene calls are TRBV5-1 and TRBJ2-7, with 8 positions matching TRBD1. The sequencing used peripheral blood, collected before any cancer treatment. The CDR3 DNA reads as TGCGCCAGCAGCTTCCGGACAGGGTATTTCGAGCAGTACTTC. Amino acids: CASSFRTGYFEQYF.